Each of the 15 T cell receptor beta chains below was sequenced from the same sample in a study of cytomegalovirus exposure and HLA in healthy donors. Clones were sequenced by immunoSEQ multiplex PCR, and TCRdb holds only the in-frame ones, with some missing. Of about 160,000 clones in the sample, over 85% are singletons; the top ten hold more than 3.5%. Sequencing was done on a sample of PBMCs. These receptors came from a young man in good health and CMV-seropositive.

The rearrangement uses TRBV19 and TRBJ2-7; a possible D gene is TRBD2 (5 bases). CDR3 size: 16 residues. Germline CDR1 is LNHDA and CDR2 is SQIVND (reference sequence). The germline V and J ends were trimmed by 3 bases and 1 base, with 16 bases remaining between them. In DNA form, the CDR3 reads TGTGCCAGTAGTATGAGGGTTTCCCTTACTTCCTACGAGCAGTACTTC. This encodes CASSMRVSLTSYEQYF.

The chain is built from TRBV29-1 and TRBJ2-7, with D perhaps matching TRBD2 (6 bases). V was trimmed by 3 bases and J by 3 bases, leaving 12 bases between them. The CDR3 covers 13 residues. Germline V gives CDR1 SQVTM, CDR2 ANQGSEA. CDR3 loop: CSVEFSGSYEQYF. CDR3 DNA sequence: TGCAGCGTTGAGTTTTCCGGGAGCTACGAGCAGTACTTC.

The CDR3 DNA sequence: TGCGCCATCCCACAGGGGGATTACTACGAGCAGTACTTC. It encodes CAIPQGDYYEQYF. The chain links TRBV5-1 to TRBJ2-7; 8 bases align to TRBD1. The CDR3 has 13 amino acids. Germline lookup yields CDR1 SGHRS and CDR2 YFSETQ. V dropped 9 bases and J dropped 3; count of bases not matched to a gene: 8.

CDR3 sequence reads: CASRRLAGTQETQYF. DNA for the CDR3: TGCGCCAGCAGAAGACTAGCGGGGACTCAAGAGACCCAGTACTTC. This chain connects TRBV4-1 to TRBJ2-5; 11 bases agree with TRBD2. The CDR3 runs 15 residues. The germline V gene encodes CDR1 MGHRA and CDR2 YSYEKL. J lost 2 bases, V lost 6 bases, and 5 bases had no gene match.

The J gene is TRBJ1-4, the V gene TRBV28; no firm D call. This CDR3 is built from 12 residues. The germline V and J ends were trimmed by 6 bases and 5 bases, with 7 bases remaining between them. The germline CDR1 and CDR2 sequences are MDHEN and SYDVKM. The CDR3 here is CASSPLNEKLFF. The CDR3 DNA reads TGTGCCAGCAGCCCCCTGAATGAAAAACTGTTTTTT.

CDR3: CASSPTRQSYEQYF. The CDR3 nucleotides are TGTGCCAGCAGCCCCACTCGACAGTCCTACGAGCAGTACTTC. V gene TRBV27 combines with J gene TRBJ2-7; perhaps TRBD1 as D (5 bases). The germline gives CDR1 MNHEY, CDR2 SMNVEV (reference sequence). This CDR3 region has 14 residues. Trimming took off 6 bases at V and 1 base at J, with 13 bases between the two ends.

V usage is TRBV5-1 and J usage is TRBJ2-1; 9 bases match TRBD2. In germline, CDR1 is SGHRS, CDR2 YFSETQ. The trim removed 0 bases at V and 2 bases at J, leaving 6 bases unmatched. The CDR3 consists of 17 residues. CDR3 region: CASSLGGSGRTYNEQFF. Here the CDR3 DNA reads TGCGCCAGCAGCTTGGGGGGTAGCGGGAGAACCTACAATGAGCAGTTCTTC.

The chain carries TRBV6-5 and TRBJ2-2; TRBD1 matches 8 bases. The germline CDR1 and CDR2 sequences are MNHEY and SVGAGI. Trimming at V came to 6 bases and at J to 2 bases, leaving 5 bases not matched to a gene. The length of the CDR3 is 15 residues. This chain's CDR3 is CASSRGQVNTGELFF. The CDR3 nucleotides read TGTGCCAGCAGCCGGGGACAGGTTAACACCGGGGAGCTGTTTTTT.

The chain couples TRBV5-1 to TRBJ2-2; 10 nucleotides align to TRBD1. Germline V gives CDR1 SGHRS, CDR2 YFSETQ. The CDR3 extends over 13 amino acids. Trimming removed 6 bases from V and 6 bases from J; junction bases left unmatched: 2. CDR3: CASTDRGPGELFF. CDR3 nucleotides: TGCGCCAGCACCGACAGGGGGCCCGGGGAGCTGTTTTTT.

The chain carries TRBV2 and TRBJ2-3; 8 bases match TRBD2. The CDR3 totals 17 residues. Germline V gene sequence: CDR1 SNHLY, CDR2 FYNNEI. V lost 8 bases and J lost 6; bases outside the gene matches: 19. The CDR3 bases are TGTGCCAGCTCGCGGAGTCGGGAGGGTTCACGGTTGGATACGCAGTATTTT. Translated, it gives CASSRSREGSRLDTQYF. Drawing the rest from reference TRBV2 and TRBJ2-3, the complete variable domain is EPEVTQTPSHQVTQMGQEVILRCVPISNHLYFYWYRQILGQKVEFLVSFYNNEISEKSEIFDDQFSVERPDGSNFTLKIRSTKLEDSAMYFCASSRSREGSRLDTQYFGPGTRLTVL.

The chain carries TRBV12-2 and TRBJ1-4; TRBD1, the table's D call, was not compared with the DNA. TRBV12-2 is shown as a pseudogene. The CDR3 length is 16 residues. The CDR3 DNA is TGTGCAAGTCGCCCCCACAGGGAAGGGGAGTATGAAAAACTGTTTTTT. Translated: CASRPHREGEYEKLFF.

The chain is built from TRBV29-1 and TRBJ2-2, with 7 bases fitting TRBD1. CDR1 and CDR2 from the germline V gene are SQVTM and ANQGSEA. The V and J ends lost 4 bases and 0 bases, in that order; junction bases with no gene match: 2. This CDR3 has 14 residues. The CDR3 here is CSVVGQANTGELFF. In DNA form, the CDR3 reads TGCAGCGTTGTCGGACAGGCGAACACCGGGGAGCTGTTTTTT.

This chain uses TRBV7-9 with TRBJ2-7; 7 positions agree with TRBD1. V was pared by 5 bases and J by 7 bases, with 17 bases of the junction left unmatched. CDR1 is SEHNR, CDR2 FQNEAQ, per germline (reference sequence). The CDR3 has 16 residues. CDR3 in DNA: TGTGCCAGCAGCCCCCGGACAGGAACTACTGTGGGTGAGCAGTACTTC. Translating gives CASSPRTGTTVGEQYF.

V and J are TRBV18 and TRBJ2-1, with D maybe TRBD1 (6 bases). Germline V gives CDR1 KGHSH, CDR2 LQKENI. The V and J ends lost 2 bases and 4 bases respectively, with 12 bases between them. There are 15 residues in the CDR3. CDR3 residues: CASSPGGARYNEQFF. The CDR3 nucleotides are TGTGCCAGCTCACCAGGGGGCGCACGATACAATGAGCAGTTCTTC.

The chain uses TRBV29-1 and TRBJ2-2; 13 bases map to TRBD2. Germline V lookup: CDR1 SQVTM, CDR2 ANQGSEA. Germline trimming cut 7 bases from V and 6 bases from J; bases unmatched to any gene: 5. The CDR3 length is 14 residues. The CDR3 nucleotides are TGCAGCGCCAGGACTAGCGGGAGATCCGGGGAGCTGTTTTTT. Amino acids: CSARTSGRSGELFF.